This T cell receptor beta chain is drawn from a study of blood T cell repertoires in COVID-19. The overall study: Sources were T cells, B-cell-depleted T cells, or PBMCs; the material itself was cDNA or gDNA.

In the authors' workflow: Cell counts per sample came from amplifying reference gene primers. Libraries were prepared by immunoSEQ multiplex PCR; TCRdb keeps only in-frame clonotypes and omits some of them. That table supplies the V and J calls and clone size; D and trimming were determined from the DNA. The sample lists 150,000 to 200,000 clones, roughly 86% occurring once. The CDR3 extends over 18 amino acids. Germline V gene sequence: CDR1 SNHLY, CDR2 FYNNEI. The V and J ends lost 4 bases and 2 bases respectively, with 21 bases between them. Sequencing was done on a sample of peripheral blood. The clonotype comes from a man aged 40-50 years with active or convalescent COVID-19. J is TRBJ1-3 and V is TRBV2; D gene uncertain. CDR3: CASSVFSRGRAAGNTIYF. CDR3 nucleotides: TGTGCCAGCAGTGTATTCAGTCGGGGTAGGGCGGCTGGAAACACCATATATTTT.